Listed below are T cell receptor beta chains from one sample, sequenced in a study of T cell responses to AZD1222 COVID-19 vaccine. TCRdb's table, derived via immunoSEQ multiplex PCR, lists solely in-frame clones and lacks some. The sample consists of over 140,000 clones, around nine tenths of them appearing once. The source was peripheral blood, collected on day 0 of AZD1222 vaccination. The origin of the receptors is an adult in good health. Both conserved end residues are part of each CDR3. A D gene is named only where the DNA matches it firmly. For some rows the clone size is stated as once, few or many, or as a class when expanded; others skip it.

j_call | v_call | clone_size | d_call | cdr3_aa | cdr3_nt
TRBJ1-4 | TRBV14 | - | TRBD1 | CASSQDENRGKLFF | TGTGCCAGCAGCCAAGATGAAAACAGGGGAAAACTGTTTTTT
TRBJ1-4 | TRBV5-1 | - | - | CASRGELSEKLFF | TGCGCCAGCAGAGGAGAGCTTAGTGAAAAACTGTTTTTT
TRBJ1-3 | TRBV7-9 | - | - | CASSPPGHSSGNTIYF | TGTGCCAGCAGCCCTCCGGGACACAGCTCTGGAAACACCATATATTTT
TRBJ1-1 | TRBV19 | - | - | CASIWESGAEAFF | TGTGCCAGTATTTGGGAATCTGGAGCTGAAGCTTTCTTT
TRBJ2-5 | TRBV15 | - | TRBD2 | CATSRGVAGEQTQYF | TGTGCCACCAGCAGAGGCGTAGCGGGGGAGCAGACCCAGTACTTC
TRBJ1-3 | TRBV23-1 | - | - | CASSQSPFFTDSGNTIYF | TGCGCCAGCAGTCAATCTCCCTTCTTCACTGACTCTGGAAACACCATATATTTT
TRBJ2-7 | TRBV10-1 | - | - | CASNERNYEQYF | TGCGCCAGCAATGAGCGGAACTACGAGCAGTACTTC
TRBJ1-5 | TRBV5-8 | once | TRBD1 | CASSRDRGGNQPQHF | TGTGCCAGCAGCCGAGACAGGGGGGGCAATCAGCCCCAGCATTTT
TRBJ1-5 | TRBV19 | - | - | CASSIWVDSNQPQHF | TGTGCCAGTAGTATCTGGGTAGACAGCAATCAGCCCCAGCATTTT
TRBJ1-3 | TRBV15 | - | - | CATSRDRAGNTIYF | TGTGCCACCAGCAGAGACAGGGCTGGTAACACCATATATTTT
TRBJ2-5 | TRBV4-1 | once | - | CASSQEAGRGETQYF | TGCGCCAGCAGCCAAGAAGCCGGCAGGGGAGAGACCCAGTACTTC
TRBJ1-1 | TRBV10-1 | once | TRBD1 | CASTGQQNTEAFF | TGCGCCAGCACGGGACAGCAGAACACTGAAGCTTTCTTT
TRBJ2-5 | TRBV29-1 | - | - | CSVEEGVGESQETQYF | TGCAGCGTTGAGGAGGGGGTCGGAGAAAGCCAAGAGACCCAGTACTTC
TRBJ2-7 | TRBV11-2 | - | - | CASTNGLYEQYF | TGTGCCAGCACCAACGGCCTCTACGAGCAGTACTTC
TRBJ1-5 | TRBV6-5 | - | TRBD1 | CASTADRGQQPQHF | TGTGCCAGCACCGCGGACAGGGGGCAACAGCCCCAGCATTTT
TRBJ1-6 | TRBV15 | - | - | CATSKGSVSSYNSPLHF | TGTGCCACCAGCAAGGGATCGGTGAGCTCCTATAATTCACCCCTCCACTTT
TRBJ2-3 | TRBV14 | - | TRBD2 | CASSKGTSGSTDTQYF | TGTGCCAGCAGCAAGGGGACTAGCGGGAGCACAGATACGCAGTATTTT
TRBJ1-2 | TRBV4-2 | - | - | CASSQRSADDYGYTF | TGTGCCAGCAGCCAACGTTCAGCGGATGACTATGGCTACACCTTC
TRBJ2-3 | TRBV6-2/TRBV6-3 | - | TRBD2 | CASSPTQGTSGSRDTQYF | TGTGCCAGCAGCCCAACACAGGGGACTAGCGGGAGCCGAGATACGCAGTATTTT
TRBJ1-2 | TRBV19 | - | - | CASLPLTGAYYGYTF | TGTGCCAGTCTACCCCTGACTGGAGCCTACTATGGCTACACCTTC
TRBJ2-3 | TRBV5-1 | - | - | CASSLVVSDTQYF | TGCGCCAGCAGCTTGGTGGTTTCGGATACGCAGTATTTT
TRBJ2-1 | TRBV5-1 | few | TRBD2 | CASGLAGNYNEQFF | TGCGCCAGCGGACTAGCGGGAAACTACAATGAGCAGTTCTTC
TRBJ2-7 | TRBV3-1/TRBV3-2 | - | TRBD2 | CASRQPPKGTSFDNQSYEQYF | TGTGCCAGCAGGCAACCCCCCAAGGGGACTAGCTTTGATAACCAATCCTACGAGCAGTACTTC
TRBJ2-7 | TRBV5-1 | - | - | CASSLGVGTDHYEQYF | TGCGCCAGCAGCTTGGGTGTCGGGACCGATCACTACGAGCAGTACTTC
TRBJ1-5 | TRBV5-5 | - | - | CASSLGVRNNNQPQHF | TGTGCCAGCAGCTTGGGAGTGCGGAACAACAATCAGCCCCAGCATTTT
TRBJ1-5 | TRBV10-2 | - | - | CASSEPGDYQPQHF | TGCGCCAGCAGTGAACCAGGGGATTATCAGCCCCAGCATTTT
TRBJ2-7 | TRBV6-5 | - | TRBD2 | CASRNGGVGSYEQYF | TGTGCCAGCAGGAACGGGGGGGTCGGCTCCTACGAGCAGTACTTC
TRBJ2-5 | TRBV2 | - | TRBD2 | CASRLAGAQETQYF | TGTGCCAGCAGACTAGCGGGGGCCCAAGAGACCCAGTACTTC
TRBJ1-1 | TRBV3-1/TRBV3-2 | - | - | CASSQVVPGNTEAFF | TGTGCCAGCAGCCAAGTTGTGCCGGGGAACACTGAAGCTTTCTTT
TRBJ2-5 | TRBV5-1 | - | - | CASSIQGRETQYF | TGCGCCAGCAGCATACAGGGACGAGAGACCCAGTACTTC
TRBJ1-1 | TRBV28 | - | - | CASSLGGANTEAFF | TGTGCCAGCAGTCTTGGGGGGGCTAACACTGAAGCTTTCTTT
TRBJ1-6 | TRBV5-6 | - | TRBD1 | CASSPRRTGINSPLHF | TGTGCCAGCAGCCCCCGGAGGACAGGGATTAATTCACCCCTCCACTTT
TRBJ1-3 | TRBV10-1 | - | - | CASSGTSSGNTIYF | TGCGCCAGCAGTGGCACGAGCTCTGGAAACACCATATATTTT